One T cell receptor (beta chain) is described in this entry. Germline V CDR1 and CDR2: LGHNA, YNFKEQ. V lost 3 bases to trimming and J lost 8 bases, with 16 bases between them. There are 14 residues in the CDR3. This entry comes from a study of technical replicates of blood from four donors. Assay: immunoSEQ multiplex PCR; the TCRdb copy retains only in-frame clones and omits some. Altogether approximately 89,000 clones are present, around 96% being singletons, with the ten largest covering 0.24%. The chain has TRBV4-2 and TRBJ1-2; maybe TRBD1 (6 bases). The TCR sequence derives from a human donor in good health. The sample was T cells isolated from PBMCs. This CDR3 reads CASSHETGKNGYTF. The CDR3 DNA sequence: TGTGCCAGCAGCCACGAAACAGGGAAGAACGGCTACACCTTC.